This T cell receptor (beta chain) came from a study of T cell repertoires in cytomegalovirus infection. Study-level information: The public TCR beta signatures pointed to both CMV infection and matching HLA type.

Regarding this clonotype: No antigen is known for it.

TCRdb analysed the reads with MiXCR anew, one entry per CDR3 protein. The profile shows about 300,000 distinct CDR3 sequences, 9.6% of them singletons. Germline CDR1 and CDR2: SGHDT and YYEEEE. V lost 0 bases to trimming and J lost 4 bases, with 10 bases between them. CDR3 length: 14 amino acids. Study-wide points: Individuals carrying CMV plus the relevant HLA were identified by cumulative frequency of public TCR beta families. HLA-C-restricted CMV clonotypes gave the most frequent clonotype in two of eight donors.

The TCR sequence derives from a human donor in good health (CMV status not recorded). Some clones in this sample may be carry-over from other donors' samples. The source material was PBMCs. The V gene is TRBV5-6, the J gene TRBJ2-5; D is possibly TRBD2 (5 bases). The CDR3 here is CASSLALGAETQYF. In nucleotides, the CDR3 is TGTGCCAGCAGCTTGGCCCTGGGAGCAGAGACCCAGTACTTC.